This TCR beta chain was documented in a study of control samples from healthy donors and cancer patients. Assay used: immunoSEQ multiplex PCR; TCRdb lists only in-frame clones, some missing. Of more than 95,000 clones in the sample, around 87% were seen once. Germline CDR1 and CDR2: SGDLS and YYNGEE. V shed 7 bases and J 6 bases; nucleotides not matched to a gene: 9. This CDR3 is 14 amino acids long. J is TRBJ1-2 and V is TRBV9, with 10 nucleotides matching TRBD1. The specimen sequenced was blood. This clonotype was sampled from a man aged 35-49 years in good health. CDR3 nucleotides: TGTGCCAGCGGGGGGACAGGGGTTGAAAATGGCTACACCTTC. Protein sequence: CASGGTGVENGYTF. Filled out from reference TRBV9 and TRBJ1-2, the complete variable domain reads DSGVTQTPKHLITATGQRVTLRCSPRSGDLSVYWYQQSLDQGLQFLIQYYNGEERAKGNILERFSAQQFPDLHSELNLSSLELGDSALYFCASGGTGVENGYTFGSGTRLTVV.